One and the same sample provided the 29 T cell receptor beta chains below, sequenced in a study of lymphopenia after photon versus proton radiotherapy. Profiled with immunoSEQ multiplex PCR; TCRdb holds only in-frame clones, not every one. The top ten clones hold around 2.1% of a sample with over 50,000 clones, about 90% of them seen once. The source material was peripheral blood, sampled from a patient treated with photon-based radiotherapy. Receptor source: a man in his forties with gastric cancer.

This sequence joins TRBV5-1 and TRBJ2-7; 12 bases are shared with TRBD2. The V gene's germline CDR1 is SGHRS and CDR2 YFSETQ. The CDR3 runs 16 residues. The trim removed 4 bases at V and 0 bases at J, leaving 5 bases unmatched. CDR3 amino acids: CASSPRLAGDSYEQYF. CDR3 DNA sequence: TGCGCCAGCAGCCCGAGACTAGCGGGGGACTCCTACGAGCAGTACTTC.

The chain carries TRBV5-6 and TRBJ2-7; 7 bases match TRBD1. Germline V gene lookup returns CDR1 SGHDT and CDR2 YYEEEE. The CDR3 contains 13 residues. Trimming took 3 bases from V and 7 from J; bases not matched to a gene: 7. For the CDR3, the DNA is TGTGCCAGCAGCTCCACAGGGGTCAAAGAGCAGTACTTC. Its protein product is CASSSTGVKEQYF.

The genes are TRBV11-1 and TRBJ2-1, with 9 positions matching TRBD2. Trimming cost V 6 bases and J 0 bases; bases outside gene matches: 6. The CDR3 has 16 amino acids. The germline V gene has CDR1 SGHAT and CDR2 FQDESV (reference sequence). The CDR3 nucleotides are TGTGCCAGCAGAGGGCTAGCGGGATTCTCCTACAATGAGCAGTTCTTC. Its translation is CASRGLAGFSYNEQFF. Together with reference TRBV11-1 and TRBJ2-1, the CDR3 gives the full variable domain: EAEVAQSPRYKITEKSQAVAFWCDPISGHATLYWYRQILGQGPELLVQFQDESVVDDSQLPKDRFSAERLKGVDSTLKIQPAELGDSAMYLCASRGLAGFSYNEQFFGPGTRLTVL.

The rearrangement links TRBV19 to TRBJ1-2; no firm D call. Germline V gene lookup returns CDR1 LNHDA and CDR2 SQIVND (reference sequence). The V and J ends lost 0 bases and 8 bases respectively, with 13 bases between them. The CDR3 consists of 14 residues. Written as DNA, the CDR3 is TGTGCCAGTAGTATAGATCAAGGGTTCCGGGGCTACACCTTC. Its protein is CASSIDQGFRGYTF.

The chain has TRBV6-1 and TRBJ2-7; tentatively, D is TRBD2 (5 bases). The CDR3 is 13 residues long. Germline V CDR1 and CDR2: MNHNS, SASEGT. V lost 6 bases and J 4 bases, leaving 13 bases between the germline ends. The CDR3 loop is CASSGGREYEQYF. CDR3 coding DNA: TGTGCCAGCAGCGGTGGACGGGAATACGAGCAGTACTTC.

The chain carries TRBV5-1 and TRBJ2-7, with 8 bases that match TRBD1. Trimming removed 0 bases from V and 1 base from J; junction bases left unmatched: 9. From germline, CDR1 is SGHRS and CDR2 YFSETQ. The CDR3 spans 17 residues. This chain's CDR3 is CASSLAGQGATSYEQYF. Written as DNA, the CDR3 is TGCGCCAGCAGCTTGGCGGGGCAGGGGGCCACTTCCTACGAGCAGTACTTC.

The chain links TRBV6-4 to TRBJ2-2, with 10 bases identical to TRBD2. The J segment lost 1 base and the V segment lost 4 bases, leaving 0 bases of the junction unmatched. The CDR3 extends over 15 amino acids. Germline V gene lookup returns CDR1 MRHNA and CDR2 SNTAGT. As DNA, the CDR3 is TGTGCCAGCAGTGGGACTAGCGGGAACACCGGGGAGCTGTTTTTT. It codes for CASSGTSGNTGELFF.

In this sample, this clone turned up once. This sequence joins TRBV27 and TRBJ1-4; 9 positions match TRBD1. Germline lookup yields CDR1 MNHEY and CDR2 SMNVEV (reference sequence). The CDR3 sequence is 15 residues long. The ends lost 3 bases at V and 7 bases at J; junction bases unmatched: 6. CDR3 in amino acids: CASSFATGGAEKLFF. In DNA form, the CDR3 reads TGTGCCAGCAGTTTCGCGACAGGGGGGGCTGAAAAACTGTTTTTT.

The genes are TRBV9 and TRBJ1-2; D gene uncertain. Germline assignment: CDR1 SGDLS and CDR2 YYNGEE. V was shortened by 2 bases and J by 1 base, with 9 bases between the two germline ends. This CDR3 comprises 14 residues. The CDR3 sequence is CASSVSVDNYGYTF. CDR3 nucleotides: TGTGCCAGCAGCGTCAGCGTCGATAACTATGGCTACACCTTC.

About this clone itself: Within the sample, other DNA sequences also encode this same CDR3. This chain connects TRBV4-1 to TRBJ1-4; D remains unclear. From germline, CDR1 is MGHRA and CDR2 YSYEKL. The V end lost 0 bases, the J end lost 0 bases, and 8 bases lay between the germline ends. The CDR3 runs to 16 residues. CDR3 sequence (DNA): TGCGCCAGCAGCCAAGATGCAGGTGCAACTAATGAAAAACTGTTTTTT. This codes for CASSQDAGATNEKLFF.

J is TRBJ1-3 and V is TRBV9; no reliable D call. There are 14 residues in the CDR3. The V gene's germline CDR1 is SGDLS and CDR2 YYNGEE. Trimming removed 3 bases from V and 0 bases from J, with 7 bases in between. CDR3 residues: CASSEEVSGNTIYF. The CDR3 region has the DNA TGTGCCAGCAGCGAAGAAGTCTCTGGAAACACCATATATTTT.

This clone appeared a single time. The chain carries TRBV18 and TRBJ1-1, with D hard to call. The CDR3 runs to 13 residues. Trimming cost V 4 bases and J 5 bases, with 11 bases left between them. Germline loops: CDR1 KGHSH, CDR2 LQKENI. DNA for the CDR3: TGTGCCAGCTCACGGGTGTCGAGGACTGAAGCTTTCTTT. Protein: CASSRVSRTEAFF.

This clone was counted between two and nine times. V usage is TRBV4-2 and J usage is TRBJ1-2; D not resolved. The CDR3 has 12 amino acids. V lost 5 bases and J 7 bases, leaving 11 bases between the germline ends. Germline lookup yields CDR1 LGHNA and CDR2 YNFKEQ. CDR3 nucleotide sequence: TGTGCCAGCAGCTCTGTGGTAGCTGGCTACACCTTC. It specifies CASSSVVAGYTF.

The CDR3 DNA reads TGCGCCAGCAGCCGGCGGGACGGATCGTCCTCTGGGGCCAACGTCCTGACTTTC. Amino acids: CASSRRDGSSSGANVLTF. V and J are TRBV4-3 and TRBJ2-6, with TRBD2 as a possible D gene (6 bases). This CDR3 has 18 residues. Germline V gene data show CDR1 as LGHNA and CDR2 as YSLEER. V lost 4 bases to trimming and J lost 0 bases, with 16 bases between them.

This sequence joins TRBV4-3 and TRBJ1-5; the D gene is possibly TRBD1 (5 bases). Trimming took 0 bases from V and 6 from J, leaving 12 bases between them. The germline CDR1 and CDR2 sequences are LGHNA and YSLEER. The CDR3 totals 15 residues. For the CDR3, the DNA is TGCGCCAGCAGCCAAGATCAGGGCAGCGGTCAGCCCCAGCATTTT. Translating it yields CASSQDQGSGQPQHF.

The rearrangement uses TRBV5-6 and TRBJ1-2, with D possibly matching TRBD1 (5 bases). V shed 4 bases and J shed 2 bases, with 9 bases lying between them. CDR3 length equals 13 residues. Germline V gene lookup returns CDR1 SGHDT and CDR2 YYEEEE. CDR3 sequence reads: CASSRDQNYGYTF. The CDR3 nucleotides read TGTGCCAGCAGCCGGGACCAGAACTATGGCTACACCTTC.

This clone was detected once. The chain carries TRBV2 and TRBJ2-1; TRBD1 matches 11 bases. Looked up from germline, CDR1 is SNHLY and CDR2 is FYNNEI. This CDR3 has 15 residues. The trim removed 4 bases at V and 2 bases at J, leaving 1 base unmatched. The CDR3 DNA reads as TGTGCCAGCAGTGCGGGACAGGGGGCCTACAATGAGCAGTTCTTC. Protein product: CASSAGQGAYNEQFF.

J is TRBJ2-3 and V is TRBV2; TRBD2 might be the D (6 bases). This CDR3 contains 15 residues. Germline loops: CDR1 SNHLY, CDR2 FYNNEI. V shed 7 bases and J shed 0 bases, with 14 bases lying between them. The CDR3 sequence: CASTSAGLSTDTQYF. The CDR3 DNA sequence: TGTGCCAGCACAAGTGCGGGACTTAGCACAGATACGCAGTATTTT.

The gene calls are TRBV7-3 and TRBJ2-5; maybe TRBD1 (5 bases). The CDR3 loop spans 13 amino acids. The V gene lost 4 bases and the J gene lost 2 bases, with 8 bases spanning the gap. The germline V gene encodes CDR1 SGHTA and CDR2 FQGTGA. The CDR3 DNA follows: TGTGCCAGCAGCTCAGACAGTCAAGAGACCCAGTACTTC. It yields the protein CASSSDSQETQYF.

This chain joins TRBV7-9 and TRBJ1-5; TRBD1 matches 8 bases. Germline lookup yields CDR1 SEHNR and CDR2 FQNEAQ (reference sequence). The CDR3 consists of 15 residues. With V trimmed by 4 bases and J by 2 bases, 4 bases remained unmatched. CDR3: CASSYGQGGNQPQHF. CDR3 sequence (DNA): TGTGCCAGCAGCTACGGACAGGGCGGCAATCAGCCCCAGCATTTT.

The J gene is TRBJ1-1, the V gene TRBV7-3; possibly TRBD1 for D (5 bases). CDR3 length: 16 residues. Trimming left V 1 base short and J 1 base short, with 13 bases between. Germline-derived CDR1 and CDR2 are SGHTA and FQGTGA. The CDR3 protein is CASSLMGRASNTEAFF. CDR3 bases: TGTGCCAGCAGCTTAATGGGCAGGGCCTCGAACACTGAAGCTTTCTTT.

This sequence joins TRBV27 and TRBJ1-4; possible D gene TRBD1, 5 bases. With 6 bases removed from V and 6 bases from J, the gap between germline ends came to 11 bases. There are 13 residues in the CDR3. The germline V gene has CDR1 MNHEY and CDR2 SMNVEV (reference sequence). CDR3 sequence reads: CASRELGDEKLFF. Written as DNA, the CDR3 is TGTGCCAGCAGGGAGCTAGGGGATGAAAAACTGTTTTTT.

This chain connects TRBV18 to TRBJ2-7; D is tentatively TRBD1 or TRBD2 (5 bases each). Germline assignment: CDR1 KGHSH and CDR2 LQKENI. The ends were cut back, 2 bases at V and 0 bases at J, with 11 bases in the middle. The CDR3 has 15 amino acids. CDR3 loop: CASSPSGANSYEQYF. Here the CDR3 DNA reads TGTGCCAGCTCACCATCCGGGGCCAACTCCTACGAGCAGTACTTC.

V is TRBV6-1 and J is TRBJ2-5; either TRBD1 or TRBD2 may supply D (5 bases each). Looked up from germline, CDR1 is MNHNS and CDR2 is SASEGT. This CDR3 comprises 14 residues. Trimming stripped 1 base from V and 1 base from J, with 7 bases between. Written as DNA, the CDR3 is TGTGCCAGCAGTGAAGGGGGGTCCCAAGAGACCCAGTACTTC. This encodes CASSEGGSQETQYF.

This chain uses TRBV5-1 with TRBJ1-2, with a tentative D call TRBD1 (5 bases). V lost 1 base to trimming and J lost 4 bases, with 11 bases between them. Germline assignment: CDR1 SGHRS and CDR2 YFSETQ. CDR3 size: 14 residues. The DNA of the CDR3 is TGCGCCAGCAGCTTGTCGGAGGGGATCTATGGCTACACCTTC. It specifies CASSLSEGIYGYTF.

This clone was seen more than once but under ten times. The J gene is TRBJ1-2, the V gene TRBV7-9, with no clear D. Germline V gene lookup returns CDR1 SEHNR and CDR2 FQNEAQ (reference sequence). Trimming took off 5 bases at V and 4 bases at J, with 11 bases between the two ends. The length of the CDR3 is 13 residues. For the CDR3, the DNA is TGTGCCAGCAGCCCCTTAGGGAGCTATGGCTACACCTTC. Translating it yields CASSPLGSYGYTF.

This chain connects TRBV4-2 to TRBJ2-4; possibly TRBD1 for D (6 bases). Germline-derived CDR1 and CDR2 are LGHNA and YNFKEQ. V was clipped by 0 bases and J by 1 base, with 10 bases between them. The CDR3 has 16 amino acids. CDR3 DNA sequence: TGTGCCAGCAGCCAAGAGCAGGGGACGGCCAAAAACATTCAGTACTTC. It translates to CASSQEQGTAKNIQYF.

The chain carries TRBV30 and TRBJ1-1, with a weak D call TRBD1 (5 bases). The V and J ends lost 5 bases and 0 bases respectively, with 10 bases between them. CDR1 and CDR2 from the germline V gene are GTSNPN and SVGIG (reference sequence). This CDR3 spans 13 amino acids. The chain's CDR3 is CAWDGQMNTEAFF. As DNA, the CDR3 is TGTGCCTGGGATGGACAAATGAACACTGAAGCTTTCTTT.

V is TRBV7-9 and J is TRBJ1-1; possible D gene TRBD1, 5 bases. The CDR3 has 14 amino acids. Germline V gene lookup returns CDR1 SEHNR and CDR2 FQNEAQ (reference sequence). Trimming removed 0 bases from V and 4 bases from J, with 9 bases in between. The CDR3 nucleotides read TGTGCCAGCAGCTTAGCTTGGGGGGGCACTGAAGCTTTCTTT. It encodes CASSLAWGGTEAFF.